Presented here are 3 T cell receptor beta chains from one specimen sequenced in a study of T cell responses to AZD1222 COVID-19 vaccine. Repertoires were generated with immunoSEQ multiplex PCR, while TCRdb's copy carries only in-frame clones and drops some. The sample lists some 100,000 clones, more than 75% occurring once. Sequenced here: peripheral blood, sampled on day 0 of AZD1222 vaccination. These receptor sequences come from an adult in good health.

The chain recombines TRBV28 with TRBJ2-7, with D possibly TRBD2 on 6 matching bases. Germline CDR1 is MDHEN and CDR2 is SYDVKM. V was pared by 3 bases and J by 0 bases, with 12 bases between. CDR3 length equals 15 residues. The CDR3 loop reads CASSFSGRASYEQYF. In DNA form, the CDR3 reads TGTGCCAGCAGTTTTAGCGGAAGGGCCTCCTACGAGCAGTACTTC. Full variable domain (rest looked up from reference TRBV28 and TRBJ2-7): DVKVTQSSRYLVKRTGEKVFLECVQDMDHENMFWYRQDPGLGLRLIYFSYDVKMKEKGDIPEGYSVSREKKERFSLILESASTNQTSMYLCASSFSGRASYEQYFGPGTRLTVT.

This chain joins TRBV2 and TRBJ1-2, with D unresolved. The CDR3 sequence is 14 residues long. CDR1 and CDR2 (germline): SNHLY, FYNNEI. V was trimmed by 6 bases and J by 8 bases, leaving 19 bases between them. The CDR3 nucleotides read TGTGCCAGCAGCCCTGAAAACCGCGGTCAAGGCTACACCTTC. Amino acids: CASSPENRGQGYTF.

The chain links TRBV27 to TRBJ2-5; TRBD2 matches at 12 bases. After removal of 5 bases from V and 7 bases from J, the junction contained 8 bases not matched to a gene. The CDR3 totals 15 residues. CDR1 is MNHEY, CDR2 SMNVEV, per germline (reference sequence). CDR3 sequence: CASSLAGGFRGTQYF. Here the CDR3 DNA reads TGTGCCAGCAGTCTAGCGGGAGGGTTCCGTGGGACCCAGTACTTC.